The source of this T cell receptor beta chain is a study of blood T cells in healthy people across ages. Study observations and caveats: The study regarded diversity estimates from one million T cells as underestimates. Leaving the PBMCs unsorted stopped any conclusive comparison of naive versus antigen-experienced cells.

Researchers report isolating at least 7 million PBMCs per sample. CDR3 size: 16 residues. The ends were cut back, 4 bases at V and 1 base at J, with 15 bases in the middle. CDR1 is SGHRS, CDR2 YFSETQ, per germline. Combining a sample-barcoded 5' primer with a J-beta primer mix, a second PCR ran for roughly 6 to 11 cycles. At least 2.5 million CDR3-containing paired-end reads were obtained per sample. TCRdb analysed the 5' RACE reads with MiXCR anew, one entry per CDR3 protein. The top ten clones hold roughly 40% of a sample with 750,000 to 950,000 distinct CDR3 sequences, roughly 53% of them seen once. In regard to this clonotype: Its antigen remains unknown.

Sample: blood. The receptor was derived from an elderly man in good health. The rearrangement links TRBV5-1 to TRBJ2-1, with D perhaps given as TRBD1 or TRBD2 (5 bases each). This CDR3 reads CASSPGIGASYNEQFF. CDR3 DNA: TGCGCCAGCAGCCCGGGGATCGGGGCGTCCTACAATGAGCAGTTCTTC.